The sequence of this TCR beta chain was determined in a study of cytomegalovirus exposure and HLA in healthy donors. Findings and limits, study-wide: Later work found most CMV-associated TCR beta chains apparently HLA-restricted.

The PCR was carried out with 60 Vbeta primers and 13 Jbeta primers. Sequenced by immunoSEQ multiplex PCR; TCRdb stores in-frame clones only, minus some. The sample lists a few hundred thousand clones, around 90% occurring once. Note on this clone: What it recognizes is unknown.

The CDR3 is made up of 12 amino acids. Germline V gene sequence: CDR1 KGHSH, CDR2 LQKENI. V was pared by 4 bases and J by 5 bases, with 1 base of the junction left unmatched. This sequence originates from a girl between 2 and 10 years old in good health and CMV-seronegative. The chain links TRBV18 to TRBJ2-5, with 7 nucleotides matching TRBD1. Source material: PBMCs. For the CDR3, the DNA is TGTGCCAGCTCACAGGGGGCGGAGACCCAGTACTTC. This codes for CASSQGAETQYF.